These T cell receptor beta chains were read from a single sample in a study of identical twins. TCRdb reprocessed the 5' RACE reads with MiXCR, giving one entry per CDR3 protein. The sample has about 520,000 distinct CDR3 sequences, about 20% seen once. The sample was also linked to a second study, of T cells expressing NK-cell markers.

The sample consisted of CD4+ T cells sorted from blood. All receptors come from a woman aged 18 to 35 in good health. CDR3s include the opening cysteine and the closing phenylalanine or tryptophan. A D gene is named only where the DNA matches it firmly. Rows may omit the clone size; those that give it use once, few, many or a size class.

J gene | clone size | D gene | V gene | CDR3 protein | CDR3 DNA
TRBJ2-1 | few | TRBD2 | TRBV20-1 | CSAERGGIVNEQFF | TGCAGTGCTGAGCGGGGGGGCATAGTGAATGAGCAGTTCTTC
TRBJ2-7 | few | . | TRBV5-1 | CASSPARTQFHHEQYF | TGCGCCAGCAGCCCGGCCCGGACCCAATTCCACCACGAGCAGTACTTC
TRBJ2-5 | . | . | TRBV20-1 | CSASFPGRAQETQYF | TGCAGTGCTAGTTTCCCAGGTCGGGCCCAAGAGACCCAGTACTTC
TRBJ2-1 | . | . | TRBV20-1 | CSARTGHNEQFF | TGCAGTGCCCGGACGGGCCACAATGAGCAGTTCTTC
TRBJ2-7 | . | TRBD1 | TRBV5-1 | CASSPLTGDEQYF | TGCGCCAGCAGCCCTTTGACAGGGGATGAGCAGTACTTC
TRBJ2-3 | . | . | TRBV6-5 | CASSYRPGTDTQYF | TGTGCCAGCAGTTACAGGCCGGGCACAGATACGCAGTATTTT
TRBJ1-4 | . | . | TRBV11-1 | CASSLVANEKLFF | TGTGCCAGCAGCTTAGTGGCTAATGAAAAACTGTTTTTT
TRBJ2-7 | . | . | TRBV29-1 | CSAQKDWSSYEQYF | TGCAGCGCACAAAAGGACTGGAGCTCCTACGAGCAGTACTTC
TRBJ2-1 | few | . | TRBV10-3 | CAISENLARSLEQFF | TGTGCCATCAGTGAGAACCTAGCGAGGAGCCTAGAGCAGTTCTTC
TRBJ1-1 | . | . | TRBV6-1 | CASSRRQSYTEAFF | TGTGCCAGCAGCCGTAGACAAAGTTACACTGAAGCTTTCTTT
TRBJ2-1 | many | . | TRBV4-3 | CASSQAGAYNEQFF | TGCGCCAGCAGCCAAGCCGGGGCATACAATGAGCAGTTCTTC
TRBJ2-1 | . | TRBD2 | TRBV12-3/TRBV12-4 | CASSLSTGTRRQKQFF | TGTGCCAGCAGTTTAAGCACCGGGACTAGGAGGCAAAAGCAGTTCTTC
TRBJ2-3 | . | TRBD2 | TRBV5-1 | CASSYEREEDTQYF | TGCGCCAGCAGCTACGAGCGGGAGGAGGATACGCAGTATTTT
TRBJ2-2 | few | TRBD1 | TRBV24-1 | CATSDPGGTGINTGELFF | TGTGCCACCAGTGATCCCGGAGGGACAGGGATTAACACCGGGGAGCTGTTTTTT
TRBJ2-5 | . | . | TRBV7-9 | CASSWKSQETQYF | TGTGCCAGCAGCTGGAAGTCGCAAGAGACCCAGTACTTC
TRBJ2-1 | . | . | TRBV20-1 | CSASPQVAGIYNEQFF | TGCAGTGCTAGTCCCCAGGTCGCGGGGATCTACAATGAGCAGTTCTTC
TRBJ2-1 | . | TRBD2 | TRBV5-5 | CASSVSGSGEQFF | TGTGCCAGCAGTGTTAGCGGGAGTGGTGAGCAGTTCTTC
TRBJ2-7 | few | . | TRBV20-1 | CSARKRGTVPYEQYF | TGCAGTGCTAGAAAACGAGGGACGGTACCCTACGAGCAGTACTTC
TRBJ2-7 | few | . | TRBV20-1 | CSARGPGTEQYF | TGCAGTGCTAGAGGTCCTGGGACCGAGCAGTACTTC
TRBJ2-1 | few | . | TRBV20-1 | CSARDPTELHNEQFF | TGCAGTGCTAGAGACCCGACAGAACTGCACAATGAGCAGTTCTTC
TRBJ2-7 | . | TRBD2 | TRBV12-3/TRBV12-4 | CASSLGLAGMYEQYF | TGTGCCAGCAGTTTGGGACTAGCGGGGATGTACGAGCAGTACTTC
TRBJ2-5 | . | . | TRBV29-1 | CSVTTTGIETQYF | TGCAGCGTTACAACCACAGGGATCGAGACCCAGTACTTC
TRBJ2-3 | . | . | TRBV12-3/TRBV12-4 | CASSLGGWDTQYF | TGTGCCAGCAGTTTAGGTGGGTGGGATACGCAGTATTTT
TRBJ2-5 | . | . | TRBV20-1 | CSARETGTEETQYF | TGCAGTGCTAGAGAAACCGGGACCGAAGAGACCCAGTACTTC
TRBJ2-5 | . | . | TRBV29-1 | CSVGLAVGYQETQYF | TGCAGCGTCGGGCTTGCCGTGGGGTACCAAGAGACCCAGTACTTC
TRBJ2-3 | . | TRBD2 | TRBV5-1 | CASSLALAGRTDTQYF | TGCGCCAGCAGCTTGGCCCTAGCGGGGAGAACAGATACGCAGTATTTT
TRBJ2-2 | few | TRBD2 | TRBV4-3 | CASSRRLAGTQRDTGELFF | TGCGCCAGCAGTCGCCGACTAGCGGGAACCCAAAGGGACACCGGGGAGCTGTTTTTT
TRBJ2-1 | . | . | TRBV10-1 | CASSVRSYNEQFF | TGCGCCAGCAGTGTCCGCTCCTACAATGAGCAGTTCTTC
TRBJ2-5 | few | . | TRBV7-2 | CASSPKRRRQETQYF | TGTGCCAGCAGCCCCAAAAGAAGGCGGCAAGAGACCCAGTACTTC